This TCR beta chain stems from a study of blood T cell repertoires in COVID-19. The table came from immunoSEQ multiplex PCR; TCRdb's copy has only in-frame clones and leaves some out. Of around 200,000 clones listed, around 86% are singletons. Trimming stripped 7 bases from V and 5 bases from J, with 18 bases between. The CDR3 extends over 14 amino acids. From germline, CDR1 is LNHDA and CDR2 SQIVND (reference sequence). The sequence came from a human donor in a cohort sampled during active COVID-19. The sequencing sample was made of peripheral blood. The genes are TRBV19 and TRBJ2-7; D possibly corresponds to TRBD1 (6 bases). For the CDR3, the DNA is TGTGCCAGTAAGGTTGCAGGGGAAGGCGACGAGCAGTACTTC. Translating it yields CASKVAGEGDEQYF. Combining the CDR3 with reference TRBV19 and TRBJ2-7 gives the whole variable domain DGGITQSPKYLFRKEGQNVTLSCEQNLNHDAMYWYRQDPGQGLRLIYYSQIVNDFQKGDIAEGYSVSREKKESFPLTVTSAQKNPTAFYLCASKVAGEGDEQYFGPGTRLTVT.